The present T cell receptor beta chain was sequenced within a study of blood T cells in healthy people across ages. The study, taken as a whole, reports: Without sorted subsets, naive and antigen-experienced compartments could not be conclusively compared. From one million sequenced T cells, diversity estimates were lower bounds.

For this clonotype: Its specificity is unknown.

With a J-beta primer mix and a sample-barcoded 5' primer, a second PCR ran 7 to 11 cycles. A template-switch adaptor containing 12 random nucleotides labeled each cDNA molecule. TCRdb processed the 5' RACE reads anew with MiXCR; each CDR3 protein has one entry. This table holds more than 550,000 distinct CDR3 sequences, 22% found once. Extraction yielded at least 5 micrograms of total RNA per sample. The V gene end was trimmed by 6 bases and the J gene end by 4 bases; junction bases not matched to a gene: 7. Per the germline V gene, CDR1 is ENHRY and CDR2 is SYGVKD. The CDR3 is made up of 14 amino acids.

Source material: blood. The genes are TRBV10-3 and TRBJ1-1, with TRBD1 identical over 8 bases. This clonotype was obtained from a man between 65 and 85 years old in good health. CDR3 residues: CAISSGGRGTEAFF. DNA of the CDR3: TGTGCCATCAGCTCAGGGGGCCGAGGCACTGAAGCTTTCTTT.